Each of the 4 T cell receptor beta chains below was sequenced from the same sample in a study of blood T cell repertoires in COVID-19 (dated by TCRdb to the early 2020s). The library was made by the immunoSEQ multiplex PCR assay. Held by TCRdb, this immuneACCESS table contains in-frame sequences only and omits some clones. Under half of the omission traces to an unresolved V gene where checked; the cause of the rest is unknown. For this sample there are roughly 500,000 clones; roughly 89% appear just once. The top ten hold about 1% of the sample. The specimen was peripheral blood. Receptor source: a man younger than 35 with COVID-19, enrolled during active disease.

CDR3 protein: CASSRTAGGLRTEAFF. In nucleotides, the CDR3 is TGTGCCAGCAGCCGGACCGCAGGGGGCTTACGCACTGAAGCTTTCTTT. The chain links TRBV3-1 (or the pseudogene TRBV3-2) to TRBJ1-1; 8 nucleotides line up with TRBD1. The junction had 11 bases not matched to a gene; V was cut back by 4 bases and J by 4 bases. This CDR3 is built from 16 residues. CDR1 is LGHDT, CDR2 YNNKEL, per germline (reference sequence).

The chain couples TRBV28 to TRBJ2-7; 8 bases map to TRBD2. The germline V gene encodes CDR1 MDHEN and CDR2 SYDVKM. The V gene end was trimmed by 4 bases and the J gene end by 8 bases; junction bases not matched to a gene: 1. CDR3 length: 11 amino acids. In DNA, the CDR3 is TGTGCCAGCAGTTCGGGAGGGAAGCAGTACTTC. Encoded protein: CASSSGGKQYF.

The genes are TRBV5-1 and TRBJ1-2; the match to TRBD1 covers 7 bases. J gave up 2 bases and V 4 bases, and 17 bases lay outside the gene matches. The CDR3 has 18 residues. The germline V gene has CDR1 SGHRS and CDR2 YFSETQ. In DNA form, the CDR3 reads TGCGCCAGCAGCGGATCGACAGGGACCCGAAGAATCAACTATGGCTACACCTTC. This sequence encodes CASSGSTGTRRINYGYTF.

In regard to this clone: A much more abundant neighbour one base away suggests this may be a read error. The chain uses TRBV12-3 or TRBV12-4 and TRBJ1-2; no definite D call. The CDR3 loop spans 11 amino acids. V lost 5 bases and J 2 bases, leaving 3 bases between the germline ends. CDR3 nucleotides: TGTGCCAGCAGTGAGAACTATGGCTACACCTTC. Translating it yields CASSENYGYTF.